This TCR gamma chain stems from a study of Vδ1+ human thymocytes (dated 2018 in TCRdb). Regarding the research as a whole: As a data resource, the study described the mRNA-level TRG and TRD CDR3 repertoires found in highly purified Vdelta1+ thymocytes taken from young children. The multiplex-based CDR3 amplicon strategy had previously been validated against 5'RACE-based CDR3 amplicon generation methods. Overall study results and their limits: Thymic TRG and TRD repertoires appeared highly polyclonal with Gaussian CDR3 length distributions, unlike oligoclonal peripheral blood repertoires. Despite high sort purity, about 22% of thymic TRD sequences were Vdelta2 (and few Vdelta3), unlike peripheral blood Vdelta1+ controls. No clustering by age or sex was observed, so analyses did not stratify donors by these variables. Because unexpected Vdelta2 sequences could lead to misinterpretation of bulk repertoire data, the authors recommended using highly purified populations and single-cell validation. Many TRG clonotypes were found to be shared between donors (up to about 7x10^3), whereas TRD repertoires were found to be essentially private (max 116 shared).

As encoded in the germline V gene, CDR1 is VINAFY while CDR2 is YDVSNSKD. Trimming accounts for 3 bases at V and 3 bases at J, while the number of junction bases matched to no gene is 5. Counted from cysteine to phenylalanine, this CDR3 has 13 amino acids. The sequence is cut down to CDR3 DNA, 39 bases in frame from base 1. RNA was extracted with the RNeasy mini kit and reverse transcribed using Superscript III. Multiplex PCR was used to generate CDR3 amplicons, with pooled V-gene forward primers and a constant-region reverse primer carrying Illumina adaptor overhangs. After gel purification, the amplicons were indexed with Nextera index primers during 7 to 8 additional PCR cycles and then purified using AMPure XP beads. The libraries were sequenced on an Illumina MiSeq using paired-end 250 bp reads, dual indexing and a 20% PhiX spike-in. In the authors' own workflow: FastQC was used to check read quality, and ea-utils fastq-join was used to merge TRG read pairs. Annotation of sequences was performed with IMGT/HighV-QUEST, only productive sequences with unambiguous V-gene assignment were retained, and clonotypes were defined by identical CDR3 sequence. For downstream analysis, the tools were VDJtools 1.1.1, tcR 2.2.3, Treemap and vegan Shannon diversity in R 3.4.4. Public reads were reanalyzed in TCRdb with CATT, and rows carrying the same DNA were merged afterwards. In this record, the V and J calls reflect TCRdb's handling and not the investigators' own analysis. This sample holds 25,000 to 35,000 gamma-chain clones; roughly 20% were observed only once. 1.8% of the sample is held by the ten biggest clonotypes.

Thymic samples were depleted of alphabeta T cells, then CD3+ TCRVdelta1+ TCRVdelta2- thymocytes were FACS-sorted. The purity of the sorted Vdelta1+ thymocytes fell between about 97% and 99.6%. The thymic specimens were obtained from roughly 8 paediatric patients, aged about 5 days to 15 months, who were having corrective cardiac surgery. The thymic tissue was dispersed, and mononuclear cells were isolated using a Histopaque-1077 density gradient. The staining antibodies were anti-TCRVdelta1 clone TS8.2, anti-TCRVdelta2 clone B6, anti-CD3 clone HIT3a and anti-TCRalphabeta clone IP26. With respect to this clone: Its antigen has not been determined. Base qualities were left out, and no much larger clone turns up one base away. This sample includes further DNA sequences coding for the same CDR3.

Sequencing used Vdelta1+ gamma-delta thymocytes from the thymus. This specimen's cell subset or site label, interpreted: FACS-sorted CD3+ TCRalphabeta- TCRVdelta1+ TCRVdelta2- thymocytes. Here the chain combines TRGV5 and TRGJ1 or TRGJ2. The sequence came from a boy in the first two years of life who had congenital heart surgery. The CDR3 reads as follows: CATWDRVYYKKLF. In nucleotides, the sequence is TGTGCCACCTGGGACCGGGTTTATTATAAGAAACTCTTT.